The sequence of this T cell receptor beta chain was determined in a study of control samples from healthy donors and cancer patients (dated by TCRdb to 2020 to 2021). On this clone itself: The target of this receptor is not known. No quality values exist for individual bases; no much larger clone is one base distant.

The germline V and J ends show losses of 2 bases and 7 bases respectively, and no gene match explains 7 bases of the junction. The germline V gene provides CDR1 SGHRS and CDR2 YFSETQ. Including cysteine and phenylalanine, the CDR3 has 15 amino acids. Of all the DNA, just the CDR3 is kept, 45 bases in frame from base 1. Receptors were amplified or captured by the immunoSEQ multiplex PCR assay. Entries here come from immuneACCESS through TCRdb and include only in-frame sequences with V and J called. Some clones fail to appear in such tables; in the studies checked, an unresolved V gene covers under half of the shortfall, and the cause of the remainder is unknown. In this sample the table shows roughly 43,000 clones, more than 70% of which occur a single time. The ten largest clones capture around 9.6% of the sample.

The sequence links TRBV5-1 to TRBJ1-4; 8 central nucleotides agree with TRBD1. This sequence originates from a woman aged 60-70 years with lung cancer. Material for sequencing was PBMCs. The CDR3 has the sequence CASSLMGQEGEKLFF. At the DNA level, the sequence is TGCGCCAGCAGCTTAATGGGACAGGAGGGTGAAAAACTGTTTTTT.